A selection of T cell receptor beta chains follows, all from one sample in a study of response to subunit inactivated influenza vaccine. TCRdb itself ran the RT-PCR reads through MiXCR, one entry per CDR3 protein. The sample has about 540,000 distinct CDR3 sequences, 12% to 15% seen once. The sequences come from PBMCs from blood, collected about 13 days after vaccination. These receptors all come from a man aged 50-60 years who received an inactivated influenza vaccine. The CDR3 runs from the conserved cysteine through the conserved F or W. Fields, in order: V gene, J gene, CDR3 protein.

V gene: TRBV3-1
J gene: TRBJ2-5
CDR3 protein: CASSQDGAVQETQYF

V gene: TRBV30
J gene: TRBJ2-7
CDR3 protein: CAWSGGLVNEQYF

V gene: TRBV3-1
J gene: TRBJ2-7
CDR3 protein: CASSRLRQGYEQYF

V gene: TRBV6-1
J gene: TRBJ2-3
CDR3 protein: CASSRQNTDTQYF

V gene: TRBV11-1
J gene: TRBJ2-5
CDR3 protein: CASSATLSWVKPAETQYF

V gene: TRBV4-3
J gene: TRBJ1-5
CDR3 protein: CASSQDPAQPQHF

V gene: TRBV27
J gene: TRBJ2-5
CDR3 protein: CASSSGRHQETQYF

V gene: TRBV9
J gene: TRBJ2-4
CDR3 protein: CASSAWGGRLYF

V gene: TRBV20-1
J gene: TRBJ2-7
CDR3 protein: CSARRDGSSYEQYF

V gene: TRBV7-8
J gene: TRBJ1-1
CDR3 protein: CASSARRTFDTEAFF